These T cell receptor beta chains were read from a single sample in a study of T cells in tuberculosis. The method was immunoSEQ multiplex PCR; TCRdb's version includes in-frame clones alone and lacks a portion of them. The table has roughly 59,000 clones, about four fifths seen once. Sequenced sample: CD1b-GMM tetramer-negative cells sorted from PBMCs. Every receptor here comes from an adult woman with latent tuberculosis. Each CDR3 is given with its conserved first and last residue. Fields, in order: J gene, V gene, clone size, D gene, CDR3 protein, CDR3 DNA. The D gene is left open where the match is weak. Clone size is stated in some rows and not others, as once, few, many or a class when expanded.

TRBJ2-3,TRBV6-5,.,TRBD2,CASSYSGRGGTDTQYF,TGTGCCAGCAGTTACTCCGGGCGGGGGGGCACAGATACGCAGTATTTT
TRBJ2-3,TRBV10-3,.,.,CAISEGLARTDTQYF,TGTGCCATCAGTGAGGGGCTAGCCCGCACAGATACGCAGTATTTT
TRBJ2-7,TRBV6-1,.,TRBD2,CASSEASSGYEQYF,TGTGCCAGCAGTGAAGCGTCTAGCGGATACGAGCAGTACTTC
TRBJ1-2,TRBV28,.,.,CASSPDRIYGYTF,TGTGCCAGCAGTCCCGACAGAATCTATGGCTACACCTTC
TRBJ2-5,TRBV11-2,.,.,CASSWRRAQETQYF,TGTGCCAGCAGCTGGAGGAGGGCTCAAGAGACCCAGTACTTC
TRBJ1-2,TRBV18,.,.,CASSPGREGYTF,TGTGCCAGCTCACCGGGGAGGGAAGGCTACACCTTC
TRBJ2-7,TRBV19,.,.,CASSKTGYEQYF,TGTGCCAGTAGTAAAACTGGCTACGAGCAGTACTTC
TRBJ1-1,TRBV5-1,.,TRBD1,CASSLQGAGRTEAFF,TGCGCCAGCAGCTTACAGGGGGCCGGGAGAACTGAAGCTTTCTTT
TRBJ1-2,TRBV14,.,TRBD1,CASSYQDRSGYTF,TGTGCCAGCAGCTATCAGGACAGGTCTGGCTACACCTTC
TRBJ2-2,TRBV30,once,.,CAWRLVGELFF,TGTGCCTGGAGACTAGTCGGGGAACTGTTTTTT
TRBJ1-3,TRBV6-5,.,TRBD1,CASKGTAGNTIYF,TGTGCCAGCAAGGGGACAGCGGGAAACACCATATATTTT
TRBJ1-4,TRBV18,few,.,CASSPTQRSGNEKLFF,TGTGCCAGCTCACCAACCCAGAGGTCGGGAAATGAAAAACTGTTTTTT
TRBJ1-5,TRBV6-1,few,TRBD1,CASRPGQAHNQPQHF,TGTGCCAGCAGACCGGGACAGGCCCACAATCAGCCCCAGCATTTT
TRBJ1-1,TRBV6-5,once,.,CASNTRGRAEAFF,TGTGCCAGCAACACCCGAGGCCGCGCTGAAGCTTTCTTT
TRBJ1-2,TRBV6-1,few,TRBD1,CASSGRGRKNYGYTF,TGTGCCAGCAGTGGCAGGGGGCGCAAGAACTATGGCTACACCTTC
TRBJ1-5,TRBV5-1,.,.,CASSLDSYSNQPQHF,TGCGCCAGCAGCCTAGACAGTTACAGCAATCAGCCCCAGCATTTT
TRBJ1-2,TRBV5-6,.,TRBD1,CASRTGVTTGGYTF,TGTGCCAGCAGGACAGGGGTAACCACGGGGGGCTACACCTTC
TRBJ2-7,TRBV11-2,.,.,CASSLIISEQYF,TGTGCCAGCAGCTTAATAATCTCCGAGCAGTACTTC
TRBJ2-3,TRBV18,.,.,CASSPGVGDTQYF,TGTGCCAGCTCACCCGGGGTCGGGGATACGCAGTATTTT
TRBJ2-7,TRBV7-6,.,.,CASSPWDNSYEQYF,TGTGCCAGCAGCCCCTGGGACAATTCCTACGAGCAGTACTTC
TRBJ2-1,TRBV7-9,.,.,CASSSEATYNEQFF,TGTGCCAGCAGCTCAGAGGCTACCTACAATGAGCAGTTCTTC
TRBJ2-1,TRBV2,once,.,CASSETVPSRNEQFF,TGTGCCAGCAGTGAAACAGTTCCCTCACGGAATGAGCAGTTCTTC
TRBJ1-2,TRBV18,.,TRBD1,CASSQGQGADYGYTF,TGTGCCAGCTCACAGGGACAGGGGGCGGACTATGGCTACACCTTC
TRBJ1-1,TRBV7-2,.,.,CASSLQGRGTEAFF,TGTGCCAGCAGCTTACAAGGGCGAGGGACTGAAGCTTTCTTT
TRBJ1-3,TRBV5-1,.,.,CASSQTASGNTIYF,TGCGCCAGCAGCCAGACAGCTTCTGGAAACACCATATATTTT
TRBJ2-1,TRBV7-9,.,.,CASSLSPLSGVAEQFF,TGTGCCAGCAGCTTATCCCCACTTTCGGGAGTAGCTGAGCAGTTCTTC
TRBJ1-3,TRBV7-5,.,.,CASSLSHRTSSGNTIYF,TGTGCCAGCAGCTTATCCCACAGGACAAGCTCTGGAAACACCATATATTTT
TRBJ2-2,TRBV27,.,TRBD2,CASSVLAGGPSGELFF,TGTGCCAGCAGTGTACTAGCGGGAGGGCCTTCCGGGGAGCTGTTTTTT
TRBJ2-2,TRBV10-3,.,.,CAISENAATTGELFF,TGTGCCATCAGTGAGAATGCGGCTACTACCGGGGAGCTGTTTTTT
TRBJ1-5,TRBV29-1,.,.,CSVATAINQPQHF,TGCAGCGTGGCGACAGCGATCAATCAGCCCCAGCATTTT
TRBJ2-1,TRBV30,.,TRBD2,CAWSVGTGTSIWQFF,TGTGCCTGGAGTGTAGGAACCGGGACTAGCATCTGGCAGTTCTTC